This TCR beta chain was sequenced for a study of immune evolution from preneoplasia to lung adenocarcinoma. Resections took place in Japan or China from the mid-2010s to the late 2010s. Nucleic acids came from premalignant or tumor cells enriched by macro-dissection. Study outcomes and limitations: Later-stage lesions appeared to have more T cells, more diversity, less clonality. Top clone frequencies peaked in normal lung, apparently declining through invasive adenocarcinoma.

V lost 6 bases and J 2 bases, leaving 7 bases between the germline ends. The CDR3 sequence is 12 residues long. Germline CDR1 MNHNS, CDR2 SASEGT. To note about this clone: The antigen is unknown.

Profiling relied on immunoSEQ multiplex PCR, and the TCRdb table lists in-frame clones only, not all of them. This sample has thousands of clones, with about 79% found just once. Material for sequencing was FFPE lung adenocarcinoma in situ tissue. This TCR was recovered from a person aged 60-79 years with lung adenocarcinoma. The V gene is TRBV6-1, the J gene TRBJ2-5; D perhaps matches TRBD1 (5 bases). The CDR3 reads CASRRQQETQYF. As DNA, the CDR3 is TGTGCCAGCAGGCGACAGCAAGAGACCCAGTACTTC.